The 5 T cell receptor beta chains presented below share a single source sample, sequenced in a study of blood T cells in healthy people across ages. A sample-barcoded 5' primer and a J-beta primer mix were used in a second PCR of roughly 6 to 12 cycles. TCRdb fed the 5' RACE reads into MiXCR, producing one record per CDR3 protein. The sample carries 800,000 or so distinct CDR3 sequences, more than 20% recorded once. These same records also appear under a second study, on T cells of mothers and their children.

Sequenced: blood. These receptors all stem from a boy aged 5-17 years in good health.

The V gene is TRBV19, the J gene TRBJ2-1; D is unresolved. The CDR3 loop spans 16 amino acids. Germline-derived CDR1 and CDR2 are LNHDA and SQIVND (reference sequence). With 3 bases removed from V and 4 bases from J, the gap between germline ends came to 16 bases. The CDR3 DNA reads TGTGCCAGTAGTATTGATTCAGGAATGGGGTACAATGAGCAGTTCTTC. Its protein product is CASSIDSGMGYNEQFF.

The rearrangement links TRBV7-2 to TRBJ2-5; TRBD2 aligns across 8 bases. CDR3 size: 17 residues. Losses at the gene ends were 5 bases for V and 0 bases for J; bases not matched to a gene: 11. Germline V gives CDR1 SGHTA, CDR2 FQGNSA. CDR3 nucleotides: TGTGCCAGCAGCAGAGGGGCGGGGGGATTGTACCAAGAGACCCAGTACTTC. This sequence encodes CASSRGAGGLYQETQYF.

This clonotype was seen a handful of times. The CDR3 loop reads CSAPPQGGAYQETQYF. DNA for the CDR3: TGCAGTGCCCCACCCCAGGGGGGGGCCTACCAAGAGACCCAGTACTTC. V gene TRBV20-1 combines with J gene TRBJ2-5; TRBD1 or TRBD2 may be the D gene (7 bases each). The V gene lost 6 bases and the J gene lost 0 bases, with 20 bases spanning the gap. Germline V CDR1 and CDR2: DFQATT, SNEGSKA (reference sequence). This CDR3 contains 16 residues.

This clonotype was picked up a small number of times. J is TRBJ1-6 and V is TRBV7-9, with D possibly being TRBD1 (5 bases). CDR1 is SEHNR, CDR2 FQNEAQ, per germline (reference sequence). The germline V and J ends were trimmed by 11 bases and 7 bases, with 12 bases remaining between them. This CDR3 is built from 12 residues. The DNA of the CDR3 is TGTGCCGGAGGACGGGGGAATTCACCCCTCCACTTT. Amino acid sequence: CAGGRGNSPLHF. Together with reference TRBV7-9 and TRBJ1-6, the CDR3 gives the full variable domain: DTGVSQNPRHKITKRGQNVTFRCDPISEHNRLYWYRQTLGQGPEFLTYFQNEAQLEKSRLLSDRFSAERPKGSFSTLEIQRTEQGDSAMYLCAGGRGNSPLHFGNGTRLTVT.

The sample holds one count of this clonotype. CDR3 DNA: TGTGCCAGCAGCTTTCAGGTGACCTCAGATACGCAGTATTTT. Its translation is CASSFQVTSDTQYF. V usage is TRBV7-2 and J usage is TRBJ2-3; no definite D call. V lost 3 bases to trimming and J lost 4 bases, with 11 bases between them. The CDR3 runs 14 residues. From germline, CDR1 is SGHTA and CDR2 FQGNSA.